This T cell receptor beta chain was recorded in a study of graft-versus-host responses after intestinal transplantation. For the study at large: Each recipient received a multivisceral, liver-intestinal, or isolated intestinal graft. Among the recipients, all got anti-thymocyte globulin induction and then tacrolimus and steroids for about 3 years.

A word on this clone: Its cognate antigen is unknown.

Clones were sequenced by immunoSEQ multiplex PCR, and TCRdb holds only the in-frame ones, with some missing. The table lists about 92,000 clones, roughly four fifths of them singletons, with about a sixth in the top ten. Study conclusions and caveats: High graft-versus-host to host-versus-graft T cell clonal ratios marked allografts of patients with graft-donor macrochimerism. Peak levels of circulating GvH clones tracked with early post-transplant HvG declines.

Germline assignment: CDR1 SGHNT and CDR2 YYREEE (reference sequence). The CDR3 length is 12 residues. Trimming pared 3 bases from V and 11 bases from J, leaving 9 bases between. The V and J genes are TRBV5-4 and TRBJ1-6; D not resolved. The material was unstimulated CD8+ T cells sorted from spleen or lymph node cells, obtained before intestinal transplant. The source of this sequence is a human donor who received an intestinal transplant. CDR3 amino acids: CASSWKGAPLHF. CDR3 nucleotides: TGTGCCAGCAGCTGGAAAGGTGCACCCCTCCACTTT.